This record covers a single T cell receptor beta chain. TCRdb ran MiXCR on the RT-PCR reads and lists one entry per CDR3 protein. The data show about a million distinct CDR3 sequences, 15% to 20% seen once. The data derive from a study of patients and donors after allogeneic stem cell transplantation. This sequence was found in a human donor who was either an allogeneic HSCT recipient or a stem cell or donor lymphocyte infusion donor (not recorded which). It is not recorded whose cells these are; they may come from a transplant donor. Sequencing was carried out using blood, either unsorted or a sorted T cell fraction (not recorded which).

CDR3 amino acids: CASSLTQGALSYEQYF. CDR3 DNA sequence: TGTGCCAGCAGTTTAACGCAGGGAGCTCTTAGCTACGAGCAGTACTTC. The V call is TRBV27, the J call TRBJ2-7, with D tentatively TRBD1 or TRBD2 (5 bases each). V dropped 2 bases and J dropped 3 bases, with 17 bases sitting between them. This CDR3 is built from 16 residues. Per germline, CDR1 MNHEY and CDR2 SMNVEV (reference sequence).